The 31 T cell receptor beta chains listed next were all sequenced from one sample in a study of graft-versus-host responses after intestinal transplantation. Sequencing was performed with immunoSEQ multiplex PCR; in TCRdb, only in-frame clones are kept and a portion is missing. In the table there are about 35,000 clones, about 94% of which are singletons. The specimen was PBMCs, collected 16 days after intestinal transplant. Receptor source: a human patient who received an intestinal transplant, so some T cells may come from the graft donor.

The CDR3: CAWTTGAYGYTF. In nucleotides, the CDR3 is TGTGCCTGGACTACAGGTGCCTATGGCTACACCTTC. The gene calls are TRBV30 and TRBJ1-2; a possible D gene is TRBD1 (5 bases). Germline CDR1 is GTSNPN and CDR2 is SVGIG (reference sequence). The ends were cut back, 4 bases at V and 4 bases at J, with 10 bases in the middle. This CDR3 contains 12 residues.

The genes are TRBV5-8 and TRBJ1-2; D call uncertain. The length of the CDR3 is 10 residues. Per germline, CDR1 SGHTS and CDR2 YDEGEE. Trimming left V 4 bases short and J 2 bases short, with 0 bases between. The CDR3 coding sequence is TGTGCCAGCAGCAACTATGGCTACACCTTC. Translation gives CASSNYGYTF. Combining the CDR3 with reference TRBV5-8 and TRBJ1-2 gives the whole variable domain EAGVTQSPTHLIKTRGQQATLRCSPISGHTSVYWYQQALGLGLQFLLWYDEGEERNRGNFPPRFSGRQFPNYSSELNVNALELEDSALYLCASSNYGYTFGSGTRLTVV.

The chain combines TRBV2 with TRBJ2-7; TRBD2 agrees at 9 bases. The CDR3 consists of 13 residues. With 6 bases clipped from V and 3 bases from J, the junction kept 3 bases outside the gene matches. Germline V lookup: CDR1 SNHLY, CDR2 FYNNEI. CDR3 DNA: TGTGCCAGCAGGTGGACTAGCGACTACGAGCAGTACTTC. Its protein is CASRWTSDYEQYF.

The V and J genes are TRBV27 and TRBJ2-1; D not resolved. Germline loops: CDR1 MNHEY, CDR2 SMNVEV (reference sequence). This CDR3 is built from 12 residues. V shed 0 bases and J shed 7 bases, with 4 bases lying between them. The CDR3 nucleotides are TGTGCCAGCAGTTTATCGGGGAATGAGCAGTTCTTC. This translates into CASSLSGNEQFF.

The CDR3 region is CASGLVPEDSDNYGYTF. The CDR3 DNA follows: TGTGCTAGTGGTTTGGTCCCCGAGGACAGTGATAACTATGGCTACACCTTC. The rearrangement uses TRBV12-5 and TRBJ1-2, with D tentatively TRBD1 (6 bases). The V gene lost 0 bases and the J gene lost 1 base, with 15 bases spanning the gap. Germline V gives CDR1 LGHNT, CDR2 FRNRAP. The length of the CDR3 is 17 residues.

The chain combines TRBV28 with TRBJ2-1; D is undetermined. Per the germline V gene, CDR1 is MDHEN and CDR2 is SYDVKM. V lost 2 bases and J lost 2, with 10 bases in between. The CDR3 consists of 15 residues. CDR3 amino acids: CASSLGLGPYNEQFF. In DNA, the CDR3 is TGTGCCAGCAGTTTAGGGCTAGGTCCCTACAATGAGCAGTTCTTC. The variable domain in full, with the rest retrieved from reference TRBV28 and TRBJ2-1, is DVKVTQSSRYLVKRTGEKVFLECVQDMDHENMFWYRQDPGLGLRLIYFSYDVKMKEKGDIPEGYSVSREKKERFSLILESASTNQTSMYLCASSLGLGPYNEQFFGPGTRLTVL.

This chain connects TRBV9 to TRBJ2-2, with TRBD1 identical over 7 bases. Trimming took 0 bases from V and 6 from J; bases not matched to a gene: 8. Per germline, CDR1 SGDLS and CDR2 YYNGEE. The CDR3 spans 16 residues. The CDR3 DNA sequence: TGTGCCAGCAGCGTAGTGGACAGGACCCCACCCGGGGAGCTGTTTTTT. Translation: CASSVVDRTPPGELFF.

This sequence joins TRBV5-6 and TRBJ2-2, with D unclear. The CDR3 loop spans 17 amino acids. V was pared by 0 bases and J by 3 bases, with 15 bases between. Germline V gene data show CDR1 as SGHDT and CDR2 as YYEEEE. CDR3 sequence (DNA): TGTGCCAGCAGCTTGGGCTTAGGCTACTTGGACACCGGGGAGCTGTTTTTT. It is translated as CASSLGLGYLDTGELFF. The complete variable domain, with remaining parts taken from reference TRBV5-6 and TRBJ2-2, reads DAGVTQSPTHLIKTRGQQVTLRCSPKSGHDTVSWYQQALGQGPQFIFQYYEEEERQRGNFPDRFSGHQFPNYSSELNVNALLLGDSALYLCASSLGLGYLDTGELFFGEGSRLTVL.

The chain combines TRBV6-1 with TRBJ2-1; 7 bases map to TRBD2. Per the germline V gene, CDR1 is MNHNS and CDR2 is SASEGT. This CDR3 has 14 amino acids. J gave up 9 bases and V 7 bases, and 12 bases lay outside the gene matches. The CDR3 sequence: CASTSPGGGPEQFF. CDR3 DNA sequence: TGTGCCAGCACCTCCCCTGGGGGGGGTCCTGAGCAGTTCTTC.

V gene TRBV28 combines with J gene TRBJ1-4; D may be TRBD1 (5 bases). V was trimmed by 2 bases and J by 7 bases, leaving 8 bases between them. CDR3 length: 13 residues. Germline V lookup: CDR1 MDHEN, CDR2 SYDVKM. The CDR3 region has the DNA TGTGCCAGCAGTTTAAGGGGTTTTGAAAAACTGTTTTTT. It specifies CASSLRGFEKLFF. Supplemented by reference TRBV28 and TRBJ1-4, the full variable domain reads DVKVTQSSRYLVKRTGEKVFLECVQDMDHENMFWYRQDPGLGLRLIYFSYDVKMKEKGDIPEGYSVSREKKERFSLILESASTNQTSMYLCASSLRGFEKLFFGSGTQLSVL.

The rearrangement links TRBV7-4 to TRBJ1-5; D is possibly TRBD1 (6 bases). The germline V gene encodes CDR1 SGHVT and CDR2 SQSDAQ. Between the trimmed V and J ends, which lost 0 bases and 5 bases, there was a span of 8 bases. This CDR3 has 14 residues. The CDR3 DNA reads TGTGCCAGCAGCTTAGCAGGGGGAGATCAGCCCCAGCATTTT. This codes for CASSLAGGDQPQHF.

The J gene is TRBJ1-2, the V gene TRBV4-1; tentatively, D is TRBD1 (6 bases). Trimming removed 8 bases from V and 7 bases from J, with 17 bases in between. Germline loops: CDR1 MGHRA, CDR2 YSYEKL. The CDR3 covers 13 residues. CDR3 nucleotides: TGCGCCAGCGGAACACAGGGTAAAGGTGGCTACACCTTC. This encodes CASGTQGKGGYTF.

This clone has just one count. The genes are TRBV5-6 and TRBJ1-1; D remains ambiguous. The CDR3 has 14 residues. V lost 4 bases and J 2 bases, leaving 12 bases between the germline ends. CDR1 is SGHDT, CDR2 YYEEEE, per germline. In DNA form, the CDR3 reads TGTGCCAGCAGCCCATTTGAACTCAACACTGAAGCTTTCTTT. Translation: CASSPFELNTEAFF.

The gene calls are TRBV7-9 and TRBJ2-7, with D perhaps TRBD1 (7 bases). Trimming removed 5 bases from V and 3 bases from J, with 17 bases in between. The CDR3 sequence is 15 residues long. Looked up from germline, CDR1 is SEHNR and CDR2 is FQNEAQ (reference sequence). CDR3 coding DNA: TGTGCCAGCAGCACAGCGGGCTCAGGGGGCTACGAGCAGTACTTC. It yields the protein CASSTAGSGGYEQYF. Using reference TRBV7-9 and TRBJ2-7 for the parts outside the CDR3, the full variable domain is DTGVSQNPRHKITKRGQNVTFRCDPISEHNRLYWYRQTLGQGPEFLTYFQNEAQLEKSRLLSDRFSAERPKGSFSTLEIQRTEQGDSAMYLCASSTAGSGGYEQYFGPGTRLTVT.

The rearrangement joins TRBV4-1 to TRBJ2-1; possibly TRBD1 or TRBD2 for D (6 bases each). This CDR3 is built from 16 residues. V was clipped by 0 bases and J by 9 bases, with 18 bases between them. Germline lookup yields CDR1 MGHRA and CDR2 YSYEKL. The CDR3 DNA reads TGCGCCAGCAGCCAAGATCATCGGAGAGGGGGGAGTGAGCAGTTCTTC. This translates into CASSQDHRRGGSEQFF.

V usage is TRBV27 and J usage is TRBJ2-1; D may be TRBD1 or TRBD2 (5 bases each). The CDR3 is 15 amino acids. Trimming shortened V by 3 bases and J by 4 bases, and 13 bases separated the two germline ends. Germline CDR1 reads MNHEY; CDR2 reads SMNVEV (reference sequence). The CDR3 DNA sequence: TGTGCCAGCAGTTTTGCAGGGAGTCTATACAATGAGCAGTTCTTC. Encoded protein: CASSFAGSLYNEQFF.

The chain couples TRBV28 to TRBJ1-1; D might be TRBD1 (5 bases). The V gene's germline CDR1 is MDHEN and CDR2 SYDVKM. CDR3 length equals 13 residues. V was cut by 6 bases and J by 5 bases, with 13 bases left in between. The CDR3: CASSPGGWTEAFF. The CDR3 nucleotides are TGTGCCAGCAGCCCGGGGGGATGGACTGAAGCTTTCTTT.

The chain couples TRBV6-5 to TRBJ2-7; D is ambiguous. The germline V gene encodes CDR1 MNHEY and CDR2 SVGAGI. V shed 5 bases and J shed 3 bases, with 17 bases lying between them. The CDR3 sequence is 15 residues long. The CDR3 spells CASSKYHGVHYEQYF. The CDR3 DNA reads as TGTGCCAGCAGTAAATACCACGGAGTCCACTACGAGCAGTACTTC.

V usage is TRBV11-2 and J usage is TRBJ1-1; 7 bases are a match to TRBD1. CDR1 and CDR2 from the germline V gene are SGHAT and FQNNGV. CDR3 length: 18 residues. J was trimmed by 4 bases and V by 0 bases; bases with no gene match: 14. CDR3 DNA sequence: TGTGCCAGCAGCTTAGATAACCGGGACAGTAAAGAGGCCACTGAAGCTTTCTTT. This translates into CASSLDNRDSKEATEAFF. The full variable domain, in which reference TRBV11-2 and TRBJ1-1 provide the parts outside the CDR3, is EAGVAQSPRYKIIEKRQSVAFWCNPISGHATLYWYQQILGQGPKLLIQFQNNGVVDDSQLPKDRFSAERLKGVDSTLKIQPAKLEDSAVYLCASSLDNRDSKEATEAFFGQGTRLTVV.

A remark on this clone: Other nucleotide sequences in the sample specify the same CDR3. V and J are TRBV27 and TRBJ2-1, with D hard to call. The CDR3 runs 12 residues. CDR1 is MNHEY, CDR2 SMNVEV, per germline (reference sequence). Trimming stripped 4 bases from V and 6 bases from J, with 7 bases between. The CDR3: CASSSPGNEQFF. The CDR3 DNA reads TGTGCCAGCAGTTCTCCCGGCAATGAGCAGTTCTTC.

This sequence joins TRBV28 and TRBJ2-5, with D possibly matching TRBD2 (7 bases). The CDR3 spans 16 residues. V was trimmed by 2 bases and J by 2 bases, leaving 15 bases between them. Germline V CDR1 and CDR2: MDHEN, SYDVKM. CDR3 nucleotides: TGTGCCAGCAGTTTAAGAGGGGGGGCCCTGCAAGAGACCCAGTACTTC. Translation gives CASSLRGGALQETQYF.

The gene calls are TRBV6-5 and TRBJ1-1; D remains unclear. V lost 0 bases, J lost 3 bases, and 8 bases lay in between. The CDR3 covers 14 residues. Germline loops: CDR1 MNHEY, CDR2 SVGAGI. The CDR3 nucleotides are TGTGCCAGCAGTTACTCGGCGTGGGACACTGAAGCTTTCTTT. Translation gives CASSYSAWDTEAFF.

CDR3 sequence: CASSATTGGGQYF. In DNA, the CDR3 is TGTGCCAGCAGCGCCACTACAGGGGGCGGGCAGTACTTC. The rearrangement uses TRBV7-2 and TRBJ2-7, with 9 nucleotides matching TRBD1. CDR1 and CDR2 from the germline V gene are SGHTA and FQGNSA. V lost 5 bases and J lost 9; bases outside the gene matches: 8. CDR3 length: 13 residues. Full variable domain (remainder filled in from reference TRBV7-2 and TRBJ2-7): GAGVSQSPSNKVTEKGKDVELRCDPISGHTALYWYRQSLGQGLEFLIYFQGNSAPDKSGLPSDRFSAERTGGSVSTLTIQRTQQEDSAVYLCASSATTGGGQYFGPGTRLTVT.

The chain joins TRBV4-1 to TRBJ1-2; D perhaps matches TRBD1 (5 bases). Trimming stripped 0 bases from V and 6 bases from J, with 20 bases between. CDR3 length: 17 residues. Germline CDR1 is MGHRA and CDR2 is YSYEKL. In DNA, the CDR3 is TGCGCCAGCAGCCAAGATCACCAGACAGCCGCGTGGAATGGCTACACCTTC. It encodes CASSQDHQTAAWNGYTF.

V and J are TRBV7-3 and TRBJ1-6; D gene unclear. The germline gives CDR1 SGHTA, CDR2 FQGTGA. This CDR3 comprises 15 residues. Between the trimmed V and J ends, which lost 4 bases and 7 bases, there was a span of 14 bases. The CDR3 sequence: CASSSRTVVNSPLHF. The CDR3 nucleotides are TGTGCCAGCAGCTCTCGGACGGTCGTAAATTCACCCCTCCACTTT.

The chain is built from TRBV4-3 and TRBJ2-3; 10 bases align to TRBD1. Losses at the gene ends were 6 bases for V and 1 base for J; bases not matched to a gene: 10. Germline values: CDR1 LGHNA, CDR2 YSLEER. This CDR3 spans 17 amino acids. CDR3 DNA: TGCGCCAGCAGTCCTCACCCGGGGACAGGGGGCACAGATACGCAGTATTTT. Translation: CASSPHPGTGGTDTQYF.

The chain employs TRBV7-9 and TRBJ1-1; unclear D gene. Germline-derived CDR1 and CDR2 are SEHNR and FQNEAQ (reference sequence). The V end lost 4 bases, the J end lost 6 bases, and 12 bases lay between the germline ends. The CDR3 contains 13 residues. CDR3 sequence (DNA): TGTGCCAGCAGCTCCGGACCAATCCCTGAAGCTTTCTTT. This gives the protein CASSSGPIPEAFF.

This clone was recorded only once. The rearrangement links TRBV30 to TRBJ2-7; D not resolved. The CDR3 is made up of 11 amino acids. V lost 1 base, J lost 6 bases, and 7 bases lay in between. Germline CDR1 and CDR2: GTSNPN and SVGIG (reference sequence). CDR3 in amino acids: CAWSDTAEQYF. The CDR3 bases are TGTGCCTGGAGTGATACAGCCGAGCAGTACTTC. Full variable domain (outside the CDR3, taken from reference TRBV30 and TRBJ2-7): SQTIHQWPATLVQPVGSPLSLECTVEGTSNPNLYWYRQAAGRGLQLLFYSVGIGQISSEVPQNLSASRPQDRQFILSSKKLLLSDSGFYLCAWSDTAEQYFGPGTRLTVT.

The chain carries TRBV27 and TRBJ2-5; D is unresolved. V was clipped by 6 bases and J by 2 bases, with 19 bases between them. This CDR3 spans 16 amino acids. Germline-derived CDR1 and CDR2 are MNHEY and SMNVEV (reference sequence). This CDR3 is CASSLKPGPFQETQYF. In DNA, the CDR3 is TGTGCCAGCAGCCTAAAGCCCGGGCCTTTTCAAGAGACCCAGTACTTC.

The J gene is TRBJ2-1, the V gene TRBV9; possible D gene TRBD1, 5 bases. This CDR3 contains 12 residues. Germline V lookup: CDR1 SGDLS, CDR2 YYNGEE. Trimming left V 3 bases short and J 9 bases short, with 10 bases between. The CDR3 DNA follows: TGTGCCAGCAGCGGTAGGGGTCCTGAGCAGTTCTTC. It yields the protein CASSGRGPEQFF.

This clone has only a few counts. The rearrangement joins TRBV4-3 to TRBJ2-7, with D maybe TRBD1 (5 bases). Germline loops: CDR1 LGHNA, CDR2 YSLEER. V was clipped by 3 bases and J by 0 bases, with 9 bases between them. The CDR3 covers 14 residues. The CDR3 DNA sequence: TGCGCCAGCAGCCAGCAGGGCTTCTCCTACGAGCAGTACTTC. Translated, it gives CASSQQGFSYEQYF.